This T cell receptor (beta chain) was found in a study of blood T cell repertoires in COVID-19. Study-wide background: Acute and convalescent COVID-19 samples came from the United States, Italy and Spain. PBMCs, B-cell-depleted T cells, or T cells provided the cDNA or gDNA that made up the material.

In the authors' methods: Cell counts per sample came from amplifying reference gene primers. Libraries were prepared by immunoSEQ multiplex PCR; TCRdb keeps only in-frame clonotypes and omits some of them. The D gene and trimming were derived from the DNA, and the V and J assignments and clone size from that table. The sample holds under 200,000 clones, around four fifths seen once. This clone turned up a few times. V lost 4 bases and J lost 10, with 21 bases in between. CDR1 SGHTA and CDR2 FQGNSA come from the germline V gene. The CDR3 extends over 15 amino acids. This receptor was identified in a man in his 70s who had recovered from COVID-19. The sequenced material came from peripheral blood. V is TRBV7-2 and J is TRBJ2-3; D possibly corresponds to TRBD2 (5 bases). In nucleotides, the CDR3 is TGTGCCAGCAGCTCCACGTTAGACGGGATCCCTGCGCAGTATTTT. Its translation: CASSSTLDGIPAQYF.